What follows are 15 T cell receptor beta chains derived from one specimen sequenced in a study of OX40 agonist ivuxolimab in advanced cancers. Here immunoSEQ multiplex PCR was the method, and the copy in TCRdb shows in-frame clones only, minus some. The table lists more than 25,000 clones, about 84% of them singletons. The material was CD4+ or CD8+ T cells sorted from blood, obtained in a trial of the OX40 agonist ivuxolimab. Receptor source: an adult with an advanced solid tumor such as melanoma, head and neck, liver or kidney cancer.

The V gene is TRBV30, the J gene TRBJ2-1; 9 bases are shared with TRBD1. This CDR3 region has 12 residues. V lost 8 bases, J lost 6 bases, and 5 bases stayed unmatched. Germline V gene data show CDR1 as GTSNPN and CDR2 as SVGIG (reference sequence). In DNA form, the CDR3 reads TGTGCCGGGGGACAGGGTTCCAATGAGCAGTTCTTC. It is translated as CAGGQGSNEQFF.

The chain links TRBV10-3 to TRBJ2-1; D is unresolved. V lost 2 bases to trimming and J lost 6 bases, with 5 bases between them. Germline values: CDR1 ENHRY, CDR2 SYGVKD. The CDR3 totals 12 residues. This CDR3 reads CAISEQSNEQFF. CDR3 bases: TGTGCCATCAGTGAGCAGAGCAATGAGCAGTTCTTC.

V and J are TRBV30 and TRBJ1-1, with 12 bases fitting TRBD1. The J segment lost 4 bases and the V segment lost 5 bases, leaving 5 bases of the junction unmatched. The CDR3 runs 14 residues. Germline CDR1 GTSNPN, CDR2 SVGIG (reference sequence). The CDR3 sequence: CAWALGQGATEAFF. DNA for the CDR3: TGTGCCTGGGCATTGGGACAGGGGGCCACTGAAGCTTTCTTT.

Only one count was recorded for this clone. This chain uses TRBV14 with TRBJ2-3; the D gene could be TRBD1 or TRBD2 (5 bases each). The V end lost 1 base, the J end lost 3 bases, and 20 bases lay between the germline ends. The CDR3 runs to 18 residues. Germline CDR1 SGHDN, CDR2 FVKESK. The CDR3 coding sequence is TGTGCCAGCAGCCAAGGCTTTCGGGGACCTTCGGGGACAGATACGCAGTATTTT. Its protein is CASSQGFRGPSGTDTQYF.

The chain couples TRBV19 to TRBJ2-7, with 8 bases fitting TRBD1. This CDR3 has 14 amino acids. Germline V gives CDR1 LNHDA, CDR2 SQIVND (reference sequence). J gave up 2 bases and V 5 bases, and 5 bases lay outside the gene matches. The CDR3 protein is CASSVGQGPYEQYF. The DNA of the CDR3 is TGTGCCAGTAGTGTAGGACAGGGTCCCTACGAGCAGTACTTC.

The chain links TRBV5-6 to TRBJ2-1, with D possibly TRBD1 on 5 matching bases. Per the germline V gene, CDR1 is SGHDT and CDR2 is YYEEEE. V lost 4 bases and J lost 6, with 11 bases in between. The CDR3 spans 13 residues. The CDR3: CASSSIGANEQFF. Written as DNA, the CDR3 is TGTGCCAGCAGCAGTATAGGGGCCAATGAGCAGTTCTTC.

The V gene is TRBV6-6, the J gene TRBJ2-7, with 11 bases matching TRBD1. Trimming at V came to 6 bases and at J to 5 bases, leaving 6 bases not matched to a gene. CDR1 is MNHNY and CDR2 is SVGAGI in the germline V gene (reference sequence). CDR3 length equals 14 residues. CDR3 residues: CASRYRDRGNEQYF. In DNA, the CDR3 is TGTGCCAGCAGGTACCGGGACAGGGGGAACGAGCAGTACTTC.

This chain connects TRBV14 to TRBJ2-7; TRBD1 matches 9 bases. Germline CDR1 SGHDN, CDR2 FVKESK. The CDR3 runs to 16 residues. With 4 bases clipped from V and 7 bases from J, the junction kept 14 bases outside the gene matches. CDR3 protein: CASSLLPGQGRWEQYF. The CDR3 region has the DNA TGTGCCAGCAGCCTTCTTCCGGGACAGGGAAGGTGGGAGCAGTACTTC.

The chain joins TRBV6-5 to TRBJ1-2; no firm D call. Per the germline V gene, CDR1 is MNHEY and CDR2 is SVGAGI. V shed 5 bases and J shed 4 bases, with 8 bases lying between them. The CDR3 totals 12 residues. CDR3 loop: CASSPGAYGYTF. The CDR3 region has the DNA TGTGCCAGCAGTCCGGGAGCCTATGGCTACACCTTC.

The chain links TRBV7-9 to TRBJ2-3; perhaps TRBD2 as D (6 bases). CDR1 is SEHNR and CDR2 is FQNEAQ in the germline V gene (reference sequence). This CDR3 has 15 residues. V was pared by 4 bases and J by 2 bases, with 13 bases between. This chain's CDR3 is CASSSEDYTTDTQYF. Written as DNA, the CDR3 is TGTGCCAGCAGCTCCGAGGACTACACCACAGATACGCAGTATTTT.

The gene calls are TRBV5-1 and TRBJ2-5, with TRBD2 matching over 16 bases. Germline CDR1 SGHRS, CDR2 YFSETQ. The CDR3 has 19 residues. With 7 bases clipped from V and 1 base from J, the junction kept 13 bases outside the gene matches. CDR3 nucleotides: TGCGCCAGCGGACTAAAACCGGGACTAGCGGGAGGGCCCCAAGAGACCCAGTACTTC. This gives the protein CASGLKPGLAGGPQETQYF.

The chain recombines TRBV6-8 with TRBJ2-7; TRBD1 is a possible D gene (6 bases). Germline CDR1 is MNHGY and CDR2 is SAAAGT. The CDR3 extends over 15 amino acids. Trimming pared 5 bases from V and 6 bases from J, leaving 20 bases between. CDR3 sequence reads: CASSEGDGQMGEQYF. The CDR3 DNA reads TGTGCCAGCAGTGAAGGAGACGGACAGATGGGCGAGCAGTACTTC.

The chain has TRBV28 and TRBJ1-6; D may be TRBD1 (5 bases). This CDR3 is built from 14 residues. Trimming cost V 5 bases and J 9 bases, with 14 bases left between them. Germline values: CDR1 MDHEN, CDR2 SYDVKM. The CDR3 reads CASSQVGGGSPLHF. The CDR3 coding sequence is TGTGCCAGCAGTCAAGTGGGGGGTGGTTCACCCCTCCACTTT.

This chain connects TRBV27 to TRBJ1-5; no definite D call. The CDR3 extends over 15 amino acids. Germline loops: CDR1 MNHEY, CDR2 SMNVEV (reference sequence). With 7 bases removed from V and 2 bases from J, the gap between germline ends came to 15 bases. As DNA, the CDR3 is TGTGCCAGCAAGGCGGGGTCATGGGGCAATCAGCCCCAGCATTTT. Encoded protein: CASKAGSWGNQPQHF.

J is TRBJ2-7 and V is TRBV15, with D perhaps matching TRBD1 (5 bases). Germline CDR1 LNHNV, CDR2 YYDKDF (reference sequence). V gave up 0 bases and J gave up 6 bases, with 9 bases separating them. CDR3 length: 13 residues. The CDR3 protein is CATSRDDSGEQYF. DNA for the CDR3: TGTGCCACCAGCAGAGACGACAGTGGCGAGCAGTACTTC.